A single sample is the source of the 19 T cell receptor beta chains below, sequenced in a study of T cells in Graves' hyperthyroidism and ophthalmopathy. The TCR beta CDR3 regions underwent amplification using RNA transcripts as the source. Carried out on the TCR CDR3, a first-round RT-PCR used the HTBI primer set. In TCRdb, the multiplex PCR reads were re-called with MiXCR into one record per CDR3 protein. Of fewer than 700,000 distinct CDR3 sequences in the sample, roughly 16% were seen once. The sequenced material came from blood. Every receptor here comes from a woman in her 30s with Graves' hyperthyroidism.

In its sample, this clonotype was seen many times. The chain uses TRBV29-1 and TRBJ1-5, with TRBD1 as a possible D gene (6 bases). CDR1 and CDR2 (germline): SQVTM, ANQGSEA. The V and J ends lost 4 bases and 2 bases respectively, with 6 bases between them. The CDR3 is 12 amino acids. CDR3 nucleotide sequence: TGCAGCGTTGGACAGGGCAATCAGCCCCAGCATTTT. Translated: CSVGQGNQPQHF.

This clonotype was observed a handful of times. The V gene is TRBV18, the J gene TRBJ2-7; TRBD1 matches 8 bases. The CDR3 consists of 17 residues. CDR1 is KGHSH, CDR2 LQKENI, per germline. The J segment lost 5 bases and the V segment lost 2 bases, leaving 14 bases of the junction unmatched. The chain's CDR3 is CASSPTPLRTGYHEQYF. CDR3 sequence (DNA): TGTGCCAGCTCACCAACCCCCTTAAGGACAGGGTACCACGAGCAGTACTTC.

The sample holds many counts of this clonotype. J is TRBJ2-7 and V is TRBV11-3; possibly TRBD1 for D (5 bases). The CDR3 has 14 amino acids. V lost 9 bases, J lost 4 bases, and 19 bases lay in between. Germline loops: CDR1 SGHNT, CDR2 YENEEA. The CDR3 region has the DNA TGTGCCAGTGGAACAGGTCGGCAGGTTTACGAGCAGTACTTC. Translating gives CASGTGRQVYEQYF. The full variable domain, rest sourced from reference TRBV11-3 and TRBJ2-7, is EAGVVQSPRYKIIEKKQPVAFWCNPISGHNTLYWYLQNLGQGPELLIRYENEEAVDDSQLPKDRFSAERLKGVDSTLKIQPAELGDSAVYLCASGTGRQVYEQYFGPGTRLTVT.

The rearrangement uses TRBV9 and TRBJ2-2; 10 bases fit TRBD2. Germline values: CDR1 SGDLS, CDR2 YYNGEE. The CDR3 consists of 20 residues. The V gene end was trimmed by 0 bases and the J gene end by 5 bases; junction bases not matched to a gene: 16. CDR3 region: CASSVAPGGIAGGRTGELFF. The DNA of the CDR3 is TGTGCCAGCAGCGTAGCTCCAGGGGGTATAGCGGGAGGTCGTACCGGGGAGCTGTTTTTT.

This clonotype has at least ten counts. This chain uses TRBV28 with TRBJ2-5; no clear D. In germline, CDR1 is MDHEN, CDR2 SYDVKM. Trimming took 5 bases from V and 1 from J, leaving 11 bases between them. CDR3 length: 14 residues. The CDR3 coding sequence is TGTGCCAGCAGTATGAGTCAAGTCCAAGAGACCCAGTACTTC. Residues: CASSMSQVQETQYF.

CDR3 nucleotides: TGTGCCAGCAGCTTAAGTGACAGGGGGCTGTCAGGAAACACCATATATTTT. Encoded protein: CASSLSDRGLSGNTIYF. The rearrangement joins TRBV7-8 to TRBJ1-3, with 10 positions matching TRBD1. Germline lookup yields CDR1 SGHVS and CDR2 FQNEAQ. The CDR3 has 17 residues. The V segment lost 2 bases and the J segment 4 bases; nucleotides outside the gene matches: 8.

This chain connects TRBV20-1 to TRBJ2-7, with D uncertain. The DNA matches TRBJ2-1 better at its end, which makes the J call doubtful. The germline V gene has CDR1 DFQATT and CDR2 SNEGSKA (reference sequence). The CDR3 is made up of 13 amino acids. The CDR3, as DNA: TGCAGTGCTAGTAAAAGGGAAGGATACGAGCAGTTCTTC. Its translation is CSASKREGYEQFF.

This clonotype was detected a few times. The chain couples TRBV3-1 to TRBJ2-4; the D gene is possibly TRBD2 (6 bases). V was shortened by 4 bases and J by 9 bases, with 19 bases between the two germline ends. Germline V gene data show CDR1 as LGHDT and CDR2 as YNNKEL (reference sequence). The CDR3 has 15 amino acids. CDR3 sequence (DNA): TGTGCCAGCAGCCTCGGGACTGCCCCCCAGGCCATTCAGTACTTC. This sequence encodes CASSLGTAPQAIQYF.

The V and J genes are TRBV14 and TRBJ2-1, with D unresolved. V was clipped by 2 bases and J by 2 bases, with 10 bases between them. This CDR3 comprises 15 residues. CDR1 is SGHDN, CDR2 FVKESK, per germline. The CDR3 sequence: CASSQSTATYNEQFF. As DNA, the CDR3 is TGTGCCAGCAGCCAATCAACTGCCACCTACAATGAGCAGTTCTTC.

This clonotype was counted ten times or more. This sequence joins TRBV18 and TRBJ2-7; possibly TRBD1 for D (5 bases). Trimming pared 4 bases from V and 5 bases from J, leaving 9 bases between. The CDR3 totals 12 residues. Per the germline V gene, CDR1 is KGHSH and CDR2 is LQKENI. The CDR3 DNA sequence: TGTGCCAGCTCACAGATGACAGACGAGCAGTACTTC. This gives the protein CASSQMTDEQYF. The variable domain in full, completed from reference TRBV18 and TRBJ2-7, reads NAGVMQNPRHLVRRRGQEARLRCSPMKGHSHVYWYRQLPEEGLKFMVYLQKENIIDESGMPKERFSAEFPKEGPSILRIQQVVRGDSAAYFCASSQMTDEQYFGPGTRLTVT.

This clonotype was seen a handful of times. J is TRBJ1-1 and V is TRBV6-1; 8 nucleotides match TRBD1. V dropped 7 bases and J dropped 11; count of bases not matched to a gene: 6. This CDR3 comprises 11 residues. In germline, CDR1 is MNHNS, CDR2 SASEGT. CDR3 amino acids: CASMNDRGAFF. The CDR3 DNA reads TGTGCCAGCATGAACGACAGGGGCGCTTTCTTT.

This clonotype was recorded at least ten times. This chain connects TRBV9 to TRBJ1-6; D is unclear. Per the germline V gene, CDR1 is SGDLS and CDR2 is YYNGEE. V shed 0 bases and J shed 9 bases, with 7 bases lying between them. The CDR3 is 13 residues long. The CDR3 region is CASSVEAFSPLHF. The DNA of the CDR3 is TGTGCCAGCAGCGTAGAGGCCTTTTCACCCCTCCACTTT.

There are many counts of this clonotype. V is TRBV2 and J is TRBJ2-1, with 13 bases that match TRBD2. V was pared by 7 bases and J by 7 bases, with 13 bases of the junction left unmatched. The CDR3 covers 17 residues. CDR1 SNHLY and CDR2 FYNNEI come from the germline V gene. DNA of the CDR3: TGTGCCAGCAAGGGCCAATCCCCGGGACTAGCGGGGAATGAGCAGTTCTTC. As protein: CASKGQSPGLAGNEQFF.

This chain's CDR3 is CASSSGGGYNSPLHF. The CDR3 DNA reads as TGTGCCAGCAGTAGCGGGGGGGGCTATAATTCACCCCTCCACTTT. The gene calls are TRBV6-1 and TRBJ1-6, with D possibly being TRBD1 (5 bases). With 5 bases removed from V and 3 bases from J, the gap between germline ends came to 11 bases. Germline V gene lookup returns CDR1 MNHNS and CDR2 SASEGT. The CDR3 is made up of 15 amino acids.

This clonotype was found many times. V is TRBV2 and J is TRBJ1-4; D possibly corresponds to TRBD1 (6 bases). V dropped 6 bases and J dropped 6 bases, with 17 bases sitting between them. The CDR3 extends over 15 amino acids. Per the germline V gene, CDR1 is SNHLY and CDR2 is FYNNEI. In DNA, the CDR3 is TGTGCCAGCAGACCAGGGCGGCAGGGGTATGAAAAACTGTTTTTT. Its protein product is CASRPGRQGYEKLFF.

This clonotype was seen a few times. V is TRBV7-9 and J is TRBJ1-5; TRBD1 is a possible D gene (5 bases). V shed 4 bases and J shed 3 bases, with 13 bases lying between them. CDR3 length: 15 residues. CDR1 SEHNR and CDR2 FQNEAQ come from the germline V gene (reference sequence). As DNA, the CDR3 is TGTGCCAGCAGCTCGAAATCAGGGTACAATCAGCCCCAGCATTTT. Its translation: CASSSKSGYNQPQHF. Using reference TRBV7-9 and TRBJ1-5 for the parts outside the CDR3, the full variable domain is DTGVSQNPRHKITKRGQNVTFRCDPISEHNRLYWYRQTLGQGPEFLTYFQNEAQLEKSRLLSDRFSAERPKGSFSTLEIQRTEQGDSAMYLCASSSKSGYNQPQHFGDGTRLSIL.

The chain combines TRBV7-6 with TRBJ1-4; perhaps TRBD1 as D (6 bases). Trimming removed 6 bases from V and 6 bases from J, with 23 bases in between. The CDR3 consists of 17 residues. Germline V gene sequence: CDR1 SGHVS, CDR2 FNYEAQ. CDR3 amino acids: CASRLTGPSQLDEKLFF. The CDR3 bases are TGTGCCAGCAGACTGACAGGTCCATCCCAACTGGATGAAAAACTGTTTTTT.

CDR3 in amino acids: CASSQDLRTSGMNTGELFF. CDR3 DNA sequence: TGTGCCAGCAGCCAAGATCTTAGGACTAGCGGGATGAACACCGGGGAGCTGTTTTTT. The chain carries TRBV4-2 and TRBJ2-2; 12 bases agree with TRBD2. The CDR3 has 19 residues. Germline values: CDR1 LGHNA, CDR2 YNFKEQ. J lost 1 base, V lost 0 bases, and 6 bases had no gene match.

V usage is TRBV4-1 and J usage is TRBJ1-5; 9 nucleotides line up with TRBD1. Losses at the gene ends were 4 bases for V and 7 bases for J; bases not matched to a gene: 8. Germline lookup yields CDR1 MGHRA and CDR2 YSYEKL. The CDR3 is 15 amino acids. The CDR3 is CASSPYRGLGQPQHF. In DNA form, the CDR3 reads TGCGCCAGCAGCCCTTACAGGGGGCTAGGGCAGCCCCAGCATTTT.